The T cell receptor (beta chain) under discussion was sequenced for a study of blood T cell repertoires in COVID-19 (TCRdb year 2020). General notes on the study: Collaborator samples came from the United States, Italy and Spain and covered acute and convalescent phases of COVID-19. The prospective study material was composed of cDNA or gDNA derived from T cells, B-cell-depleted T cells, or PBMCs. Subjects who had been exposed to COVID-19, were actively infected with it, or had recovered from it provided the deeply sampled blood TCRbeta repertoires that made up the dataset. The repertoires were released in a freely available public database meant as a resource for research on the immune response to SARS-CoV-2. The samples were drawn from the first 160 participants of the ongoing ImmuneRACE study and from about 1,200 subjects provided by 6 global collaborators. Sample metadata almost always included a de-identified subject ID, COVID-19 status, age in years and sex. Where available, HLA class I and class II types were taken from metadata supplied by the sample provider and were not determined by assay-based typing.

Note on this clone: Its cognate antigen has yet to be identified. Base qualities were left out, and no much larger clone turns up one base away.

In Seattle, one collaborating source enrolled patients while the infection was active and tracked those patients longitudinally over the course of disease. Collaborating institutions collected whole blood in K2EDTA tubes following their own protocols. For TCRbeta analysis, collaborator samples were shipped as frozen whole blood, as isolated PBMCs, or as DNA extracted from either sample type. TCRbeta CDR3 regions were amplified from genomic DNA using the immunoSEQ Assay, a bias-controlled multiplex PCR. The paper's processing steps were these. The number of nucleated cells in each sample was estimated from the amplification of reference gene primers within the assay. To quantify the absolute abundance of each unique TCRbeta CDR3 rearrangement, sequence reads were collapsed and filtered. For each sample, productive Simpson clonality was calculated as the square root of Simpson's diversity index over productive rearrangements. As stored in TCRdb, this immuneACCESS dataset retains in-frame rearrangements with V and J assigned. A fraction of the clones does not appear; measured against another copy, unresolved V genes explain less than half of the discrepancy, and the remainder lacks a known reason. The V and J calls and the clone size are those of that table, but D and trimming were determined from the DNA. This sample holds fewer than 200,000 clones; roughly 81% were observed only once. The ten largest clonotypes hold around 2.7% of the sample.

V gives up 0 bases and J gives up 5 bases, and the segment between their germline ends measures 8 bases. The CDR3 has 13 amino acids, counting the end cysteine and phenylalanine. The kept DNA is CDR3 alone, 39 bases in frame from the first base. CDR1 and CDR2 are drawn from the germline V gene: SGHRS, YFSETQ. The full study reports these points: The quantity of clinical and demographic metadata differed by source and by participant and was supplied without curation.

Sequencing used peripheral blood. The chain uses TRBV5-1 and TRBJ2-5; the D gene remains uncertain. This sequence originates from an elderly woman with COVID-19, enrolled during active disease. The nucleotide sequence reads TGCGCCAGCAGCTTGGGGGTCGGGGAGACCCAGTACTTC. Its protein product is CASSLGVGETQYF.